The 5 T cell receptor beta chains in this list originate from one sample, sequenced in a study of cytomegalovirus exposure and HLA in healthy donors (dated by TCRdb to 2016 to 2017). Libraries were prepared through the immunoSEQ multiplex PCR assay. A mixture of 60 forward primers for TCR Vbeta segments and 13 reverse primers for TCR Jbeta segments was used in the multiplex PCR. The table comes from immuneACCESS by way of TCRdb, which keeps in-frame sequences with V and J called. Part of the clones is missing from these tables; in studies checked, under half for an unresolved V gene and the rest for unknown reasons. This sample lists under 150,000 clones; around two thirds were detected once. The ten largest clones take up 2% to 3% of the sample. Material: PBMCs. These receptors were taken from a woman aged 40-49 years in good health and CMV-seronegative.

The chain recombines TRBV18 with TRBJ2-7; 10 bases are shared with TRBD1. CDR3 length equals 15 residues. With 6 bases clipped from V and 1 base from J, the junction kept 6 bases outside the gene matches. Germline CDR1 and CDR2: KGHSH and LQKENI. In DNA, the CDR3 is TGTGCCAGCTCGCAGGGACAGGGGTCATCCTACGAGCAGTACTTC. Translated, it gives CASSQGQGSSYEQYF.

J is TRBJ1-1 and V is TRBV18; 9 bases are a match to TRBD1. CDR1 and CDR2 (germline): KGHSH, LQKENI. The CDR3 extends over 14 amino acids. The J segment lost 6 bases and the V segment lost 3 bases, leaving 5 bases of the junction unmatched. This CDR3 is CASSPRDRVSEAFF. The CDR3 DNA sequence: TGTGCCAGCTCACCCCGGGACAGGGTCTCTGAAGCTTTCTTT.

This clone came up once. The chain uses TRBV29-1 and TRBJ1-3, with 7 bases lining up with TRBD1. In germline, CDR1 is SQVTM, CDR2 ANQGSEA. Losses at the gene ends were 3 bases for V and 4 bases for J; bases not matched to a gene: 6. The CDR3 loop spans 14 amino acids. This CDR3 is CSVEEGAGGNTIYF. The CDR3, as DNA: TGCAGCGTTGAGGAGGGGGCAGGCGGAAACACCATATATTTT.

The chain employs TRBV5-4 and TRBJ2-6, with D hard to call. Germline loops: CDR1 SGHNT, CDR2 YYREEE (reference sequence). The CDR3 is 14 amino acids. Trimming removed 4 bases from V and 2 bases from J, with 7 bases in between. The CDR3 DNA reads TGTGCCAGCAGCGGAGTAGCTGGGGCCAACGTCCTGACTTTC. Its translation is CASSGVAGANVLTF.

V usage is TRBV5-4 and J usage is TRBJ2-7; D perhaps matches TRBD2 (6 bases). The germline V gene encodes CDR1 SGHNT and CDR2 YYREEE (reference sequence). V was shortened by 2 bases and J by 7 bases, with 16 bases between the two germline ends. The CDR3 spans 14 residues. For the CDR3, the DNA is TGTGCCAGCAGCTTCGGGACTCAGGAGTGGGAGCAGTACTTC. Translating gives CASSFGTQEWEQYF.